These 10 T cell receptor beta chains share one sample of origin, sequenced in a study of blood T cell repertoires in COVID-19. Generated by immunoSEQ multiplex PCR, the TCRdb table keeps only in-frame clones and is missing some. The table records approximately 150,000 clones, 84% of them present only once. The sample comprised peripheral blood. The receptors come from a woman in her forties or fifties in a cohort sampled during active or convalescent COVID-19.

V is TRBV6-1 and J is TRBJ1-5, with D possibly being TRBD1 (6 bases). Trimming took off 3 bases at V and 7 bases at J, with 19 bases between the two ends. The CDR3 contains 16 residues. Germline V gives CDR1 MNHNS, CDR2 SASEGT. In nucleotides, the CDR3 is TGTGCCAGCAGTGACGGTCGCTTTCGGGGGGCCCAGCCCCAGCATTTT. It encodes CASSDGRFRGAQPQHF.

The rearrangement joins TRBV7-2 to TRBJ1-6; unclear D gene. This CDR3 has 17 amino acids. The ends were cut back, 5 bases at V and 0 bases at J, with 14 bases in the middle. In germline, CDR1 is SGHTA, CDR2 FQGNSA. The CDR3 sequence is CASSKGGGSSYNSPLHF. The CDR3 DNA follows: TGTGCCAGCAGCAAAGGAGGAGGGAGCTCCTATAATTCACCCCTCCACTTT.

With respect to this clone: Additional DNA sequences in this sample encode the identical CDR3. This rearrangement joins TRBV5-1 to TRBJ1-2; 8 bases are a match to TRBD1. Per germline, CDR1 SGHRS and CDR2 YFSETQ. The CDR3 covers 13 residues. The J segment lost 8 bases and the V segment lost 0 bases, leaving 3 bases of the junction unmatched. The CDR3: CASSLGQGRGYTF. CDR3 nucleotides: TGCGCCAGCAGCTTGGGACAGGGGAGAGGCTACACCTTC.

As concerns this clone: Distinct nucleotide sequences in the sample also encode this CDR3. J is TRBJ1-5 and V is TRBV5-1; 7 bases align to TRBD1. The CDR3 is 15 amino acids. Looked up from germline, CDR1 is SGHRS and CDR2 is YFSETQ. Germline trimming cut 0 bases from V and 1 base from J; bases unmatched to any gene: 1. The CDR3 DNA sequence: TGCGCCAGCAGCTTGGGACAGGGAAGCAATCAGCCCCAGCATTTT. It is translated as CASSLGQGSNQPQHF.

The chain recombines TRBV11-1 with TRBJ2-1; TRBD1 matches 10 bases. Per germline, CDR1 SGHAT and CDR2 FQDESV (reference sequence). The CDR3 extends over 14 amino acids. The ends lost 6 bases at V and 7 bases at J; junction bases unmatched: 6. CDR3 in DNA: TGTGCCAGCAGGAAACCGGGACAGGGGAATGAGCAGTTCTTC. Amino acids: CASRKPGQGNEQFF. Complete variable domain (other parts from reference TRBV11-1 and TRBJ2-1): EAEVAQSPRYKITEKSQAVAFWCDPISGHATLYWYRQILGQGPELLVQFQDESVVDDSQLPKDRFSAERLKGVDSTLKIQPAELGDSAMYLCASRKPGQGNEQFFGPGTRLTVL.

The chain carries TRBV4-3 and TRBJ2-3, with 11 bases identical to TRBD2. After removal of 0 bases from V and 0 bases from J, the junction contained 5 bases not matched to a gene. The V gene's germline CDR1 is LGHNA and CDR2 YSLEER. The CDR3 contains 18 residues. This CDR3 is CASSQEGSGGGSTDTQYF. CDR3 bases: TGCGCCAGCAGCCAAGAGGGTAGCGGGGGGGGTAGCACAGATACGCAGTATTTT.

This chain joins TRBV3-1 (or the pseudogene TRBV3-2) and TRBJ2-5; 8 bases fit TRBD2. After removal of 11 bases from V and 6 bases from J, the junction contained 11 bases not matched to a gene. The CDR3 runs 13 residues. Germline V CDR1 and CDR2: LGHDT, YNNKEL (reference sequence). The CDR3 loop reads CAAPGGTYQTQYF. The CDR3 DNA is TGTGCCGCCCCGGGGGGGACCTATCAGACCCAGTACTTC.

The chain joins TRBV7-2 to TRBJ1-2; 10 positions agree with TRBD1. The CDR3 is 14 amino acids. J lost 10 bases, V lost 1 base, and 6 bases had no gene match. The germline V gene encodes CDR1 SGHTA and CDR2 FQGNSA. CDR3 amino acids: CASSLERTGGDYTF. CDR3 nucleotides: TGTGCCAGCAGCTTAGAGCGGACAGGGGGGGACTACACCTTC.

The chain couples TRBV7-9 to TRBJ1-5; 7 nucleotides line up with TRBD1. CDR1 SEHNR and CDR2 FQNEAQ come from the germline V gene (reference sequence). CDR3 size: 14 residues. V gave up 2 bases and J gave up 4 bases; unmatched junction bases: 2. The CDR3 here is CASSLSQGNQPQHF. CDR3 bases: TGTGCCAGCAGCTTATCACAGGGGAATCAGCCCCAGCATTTT. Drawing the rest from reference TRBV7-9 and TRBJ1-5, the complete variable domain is DTGVSQNPRHKITKRGQNVTFRCDPISEHNRLYWYRQTLGQGPEFLTYFQNEAQLEKSRLLSDRFSAERPKGSFSTLEIQRTEQGDSAMYLCASSLSQGNQPQHFGDGTRLSIL.

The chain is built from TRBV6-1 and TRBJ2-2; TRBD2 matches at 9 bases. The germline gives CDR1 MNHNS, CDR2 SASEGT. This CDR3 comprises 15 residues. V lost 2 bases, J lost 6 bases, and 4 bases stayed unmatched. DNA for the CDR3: TGTGCCAGCAGTGAACGGCGGGGGGGCCCCGGGGAGCTGTTTTTT. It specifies CASSERRGGPGELFF.